The entry below describes one TCR beta chain. This record comes from a study of blood T cell repertoires in COVID-19. At the level of the study: PBMCs, B-cell-depleted T cells, or T cells were the source of the cDNA or gDNA that made up the material.

CDR1 and CDR2 from the germline V gene are MNHEY and SMNVEV (reference sequence). The length of the CDR3 is 14 residues. The V end was cut by 9 bases, the J end by 0 bases, with 12 bases between. Two negative PCRs, clearance, or symptom resolution had been documented for recovered Cohort 3 donors. Authors' analysis steps: Nucleated cell counts were estimated from reference gene primer amplification. Assay: immunoSEQ multiplex PCR; the TCRdb copy retains only in-frame clones and omits some. For V, J and clone size, that table is used; D and trimming come from the DNA. This repertoire shows roughly 180,000 clones, around 83% found once; its top ten account for 6.2%.

The chain has TRBV27 and TRBJ2-1; tentatively, D is TRBD1 (5 bases). The sequenced sample was PBMCs or T cells enriched from blood (not recorded which). The receptor's source is a middle-aged man who had recovered from COVID-19. The chain's CDR3 is CARTVERSYNEQFF. In nucleotides, the CDR3 is TGTGCCAGGACAGTAGAACGCTCCTACAATGAGCAGTTCTTC.